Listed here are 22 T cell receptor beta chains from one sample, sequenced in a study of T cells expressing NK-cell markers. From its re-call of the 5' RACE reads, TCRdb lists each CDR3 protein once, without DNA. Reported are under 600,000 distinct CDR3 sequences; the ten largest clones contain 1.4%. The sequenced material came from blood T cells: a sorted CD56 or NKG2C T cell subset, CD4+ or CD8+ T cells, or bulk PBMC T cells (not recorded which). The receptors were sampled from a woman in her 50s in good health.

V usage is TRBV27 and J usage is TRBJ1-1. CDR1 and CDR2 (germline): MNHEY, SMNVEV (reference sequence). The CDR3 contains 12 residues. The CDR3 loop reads CATGGIGGEAFF.

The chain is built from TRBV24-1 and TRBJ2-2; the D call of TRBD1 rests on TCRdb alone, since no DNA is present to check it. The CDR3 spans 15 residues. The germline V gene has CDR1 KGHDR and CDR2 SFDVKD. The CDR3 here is CATSDLRQGAGELFF.

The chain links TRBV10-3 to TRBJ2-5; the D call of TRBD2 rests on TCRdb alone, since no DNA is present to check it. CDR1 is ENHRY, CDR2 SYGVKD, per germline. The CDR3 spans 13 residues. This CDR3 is CASAPEAQETQYF.

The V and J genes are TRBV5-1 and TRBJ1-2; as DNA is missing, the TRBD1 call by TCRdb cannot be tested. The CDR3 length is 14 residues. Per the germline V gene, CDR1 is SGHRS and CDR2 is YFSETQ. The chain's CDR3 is CASSLSDSLGGYTF.

CDR3 protein: CASSWGTVLNTEAFF. This chain connects TRBV5-1 to TRBJ1-1; the TCRdb D gene call, TRBD1, has no DNA to confirm it. The CDR3 loop spans 15 amino acids. The V gene's germline CDR1 is SGHRS and CDR2 YFSETQ.

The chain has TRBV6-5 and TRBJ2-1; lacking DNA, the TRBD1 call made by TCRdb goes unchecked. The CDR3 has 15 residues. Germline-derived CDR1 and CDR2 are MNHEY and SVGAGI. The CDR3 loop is CASNRQGAAYNEQFF.

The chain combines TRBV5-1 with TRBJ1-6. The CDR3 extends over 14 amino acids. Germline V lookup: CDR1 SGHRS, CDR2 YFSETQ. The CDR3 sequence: CASSRGSENSPLHF.

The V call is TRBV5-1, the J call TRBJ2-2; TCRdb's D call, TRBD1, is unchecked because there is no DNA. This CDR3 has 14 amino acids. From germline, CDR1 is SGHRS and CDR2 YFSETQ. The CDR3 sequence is CASETGSATGELFF.

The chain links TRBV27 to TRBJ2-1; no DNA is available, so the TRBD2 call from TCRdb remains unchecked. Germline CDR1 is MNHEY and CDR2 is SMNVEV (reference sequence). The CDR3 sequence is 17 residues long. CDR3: CASSLSPSGGSYNEQFF.

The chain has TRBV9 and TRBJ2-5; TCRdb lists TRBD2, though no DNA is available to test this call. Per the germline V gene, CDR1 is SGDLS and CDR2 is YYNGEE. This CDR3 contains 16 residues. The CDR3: CASSPNPARRRETQYF. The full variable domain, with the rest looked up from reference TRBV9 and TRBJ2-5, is DSGVTQTPKHLITATGQRVTLRCSPRSGDLSVYWYQQSLDQGLQFLIQYYNGEERAKGNILERFSAQQFPDLHSELNLSSLELGDSALYFCASSPNPARRRETQYFGPGTRLLVL.

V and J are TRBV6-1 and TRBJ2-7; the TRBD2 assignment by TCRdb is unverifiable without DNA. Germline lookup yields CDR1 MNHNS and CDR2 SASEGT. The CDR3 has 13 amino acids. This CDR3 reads CASRASGRYEQYF.

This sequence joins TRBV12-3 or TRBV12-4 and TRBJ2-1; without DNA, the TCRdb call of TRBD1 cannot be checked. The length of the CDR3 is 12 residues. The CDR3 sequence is CASSKGGAGPFF.

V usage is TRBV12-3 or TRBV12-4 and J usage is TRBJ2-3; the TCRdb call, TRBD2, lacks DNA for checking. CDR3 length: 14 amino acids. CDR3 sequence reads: CASSRLAGTDTQYF.

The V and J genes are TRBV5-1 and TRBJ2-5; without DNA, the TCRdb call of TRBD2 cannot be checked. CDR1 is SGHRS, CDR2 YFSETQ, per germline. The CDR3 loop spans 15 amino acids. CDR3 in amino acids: CASSLLGLAIGTQYF.

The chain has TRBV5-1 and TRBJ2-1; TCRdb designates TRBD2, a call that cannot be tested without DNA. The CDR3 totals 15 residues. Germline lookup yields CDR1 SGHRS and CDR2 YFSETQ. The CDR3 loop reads CASSLVGLAVNEQFF.

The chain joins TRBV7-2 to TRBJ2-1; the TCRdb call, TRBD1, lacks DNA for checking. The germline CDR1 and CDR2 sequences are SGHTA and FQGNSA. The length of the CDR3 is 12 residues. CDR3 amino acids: CASSWGGTGQFF.

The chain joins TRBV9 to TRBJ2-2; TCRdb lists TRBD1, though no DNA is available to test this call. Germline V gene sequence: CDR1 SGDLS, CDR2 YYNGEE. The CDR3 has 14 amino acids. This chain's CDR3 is CASSGGPRTGELFF.

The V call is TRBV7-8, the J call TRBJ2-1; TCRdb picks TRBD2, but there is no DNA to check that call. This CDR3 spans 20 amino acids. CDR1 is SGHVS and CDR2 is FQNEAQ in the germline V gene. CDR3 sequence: CASSLAKGGRARRGNHEQFF.

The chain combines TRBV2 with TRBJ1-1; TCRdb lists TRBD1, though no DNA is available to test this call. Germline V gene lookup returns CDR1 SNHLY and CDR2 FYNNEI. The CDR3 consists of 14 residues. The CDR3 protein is CASSTLTGGSEAFF.

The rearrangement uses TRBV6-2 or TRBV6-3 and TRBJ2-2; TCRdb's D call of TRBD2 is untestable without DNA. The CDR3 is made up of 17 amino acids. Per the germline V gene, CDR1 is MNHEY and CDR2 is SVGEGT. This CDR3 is CASSYPSGLADTGELFF.

The CDR3 is CASSLDGTGAAEQYF. This chain connects TRBV5-1 to TRBJ2-7; lacking DNA, the TRBD1 call made by TCRdb goes unchecked. CDR3 size: 15 residues. Germline values: CDR1 SGHRS, CDR2 YFSETQ. The variable domain in full, completed from reference TRBV5-1 and TRBJ2-7, reads KAGVTQTPRYLIKTRGQQVTLSCSPISGHRSVSWYQQTPGQGLQFLFEYFSETQRNKGNFPGRFSGRQFSNSRSEMNVSTLELGDSALYLCASSLDGTGAAEQYFGPGTRLTVT.

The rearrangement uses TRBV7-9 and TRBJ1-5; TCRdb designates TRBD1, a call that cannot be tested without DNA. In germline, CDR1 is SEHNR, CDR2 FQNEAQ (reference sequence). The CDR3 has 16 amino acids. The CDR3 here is CASSLDGQGFGQPQHF. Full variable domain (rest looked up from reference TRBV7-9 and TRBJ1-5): DTGVSQNPRHKITKRGQNVTFRCDPISEHNRLYWYRQTLGQGPEFLTYFQNEAQLEKSRLLSDRFSAERPKGSFSTLEIQRTEQGDSAMYLCASSLDGQGFGQPQHFGDGTRLSIL.